These 8 T cell receptor beta chains share one sample of origin, sequenced in a study of OX40 agonist ivuxolimab in advanced cancers. Profiling relied on immunoSEQ multiplex PCR, and the TCRdb table lists in-frame clones only, not all of them. The repertoire consists of around 100,000 clones, with roughly 89% occurring once and the leading ten covering roughly 0.16%. This sample comprised CD4+ or CD8+ T cells sorted from blood, obtained in a trial of the OX40 agonist ivuxolimab. All receptors come from an adult with an advanced solid tumor such as melanoma, head and neck, liver or kidney cancer.

The chain has TRBV7-3 and TRBJ2-5, with 11 bases that match TRBD2. Germline V gene lookup returns CDR1 SGHTA and CDR2 FQGTGA. The CDR3 totals 15 residues. After removal of 2 bases from V and 5 bases from J, the junction contained 4 bases not matched to a gene. The CDR3 loop reads CASSLGPSGRETQYF. The CDR3 DNA reads TGTGCCAGCAGCTTAGGGCCTAGCGGGAGGGAGACCCAGTACTTC. The full variable domain, in which reference TRBV7-3 and TRBJ2-5 provide the parts outside the CDR3, is GAGVSQTPSNKVTEKGKYVELRCDPISGHTALYWYRQSLGQGPEFLIYFQGTGAADDSGLPNDRFFAVRPEGSVSTLKIQRTERGDSAVYLCASSLGPSGRETQYFGPGTRLLVL.

The gene calls are TRBV25-1 and TRBJ1-1; the D gene is possibly TRBD1 (5 bases). Germline CDR1 reads MGHDK; CDR2 reads SYGVNS. Trimming took off 7 bases at V and 8 bases at J, with 11 bases between the two ends. The CDR3 is made up of 11 amino acids. In DNA, the CDR3 is TGTGCCAGCAAAAGGAGGGGAGAAGCTTTCTTT. Translation gives CASKRRGEAFF.

A word on this clone: The same CDR3 arises from other DNA sequences in this sample as well. This rearrangement joins TRBV19 to TRBJ1-2, with 8 bases identical to TRBD1. Germline V lookup: CDR1 LNHDA, CDR2 SQIVND (reference sequence). After removal of 4 bases from V and 4 bases from J, the junction contained 2 bases not matched to a gene. The CDR3 has 13 amino acids. The CDR3 spells CASSRQGTYGYTF. As DNA, the CDR3 is TGTGCCAGTAGTAGACAGGGGACCTATGGCTACACCTTC.

The chain has TRBV30 and TRBJ1-4, with D possibly being TRBD1 (5 bases). The CDR3 has 15 amino acids. Between the trimmed V and J ends, which lost 5 bases and 0 bases, there was a span of 13 bases. Germline CDR1 reads GTSNPN; CDR2 reads SVGIG (reference sequence). For the CDR3, the DNA is TGTGCCTGGGGCCCCGGGGCTGCAACTAATGAAAAACTGTTTTTT. Translated: CAWGPGAATNEKLFF.

This chain links TRBV29-1 with TRBJ2-1; 12 bases agree with TRBD1. Germline-derived CDR1 and CDR2 are SQVTM and ANQGSEA. The CDR3 has 13 amino acids. The J segment lost 5 bases and the V segment lost 6 bases, leaving 2 bases of the junction unmatched. CDR3 sequence: CSVGTGGHNEQFF. The CDR3 bases are TGCAGCGTCGGGACAGGGGGCCACAATGAGCAGTTCTTC.

This chain links TRBV5-1 with TRBJ1-3; 7 nucleotides line up with TRBD1. Germline V gene data show CDR1 as SGHRS and CDR2 as YFSETQ. With 0 bases clipped from V and 4 bases from J, the junction kept 10 bases outside the gene matches. This CDR3 region has 17 residues. The CDR3 nucleotides read TGCGCCAGCAGCTTGGAACAGGGGCTCCGGGGAGGAAACACCATATATTTT. Translating gives CASSLEQGLRGGNTIYF.

V usage is TRBV2 and J usage is TRBJ2-1; 8 positions agree with TRBD2. There are 15 residues in the CDR3. The germline CDR1 and CDR2 sequences are SNHLY and FYNNEI. Trimming took 7 bases from V and 5 from J; bases not matched to a gene: 10. CDR3 sequence (DNA): TGTGCCAGCAATGCGCTAGCGGGTGCTCACAATGAGCAGTTCTTC. Its translation: CASNALAGAHNEQFF.

This chain joins TRBV11-2 and TRBJ1-4, with TRBD1 as a possible D gene (5 bases). Per germline, CDR1 SGHAT and CDR2 FQNNGV. V was cut by 3 bases and J by 8 bases, with 10 bases left in between. CDR3 size: 13 residues. Written as DNA, the CDR3 is TGTGCCAGCAGCTTGGGGACTAGGGAAAAACTGTTTTTT. Translating it yields CASSLGTREKLFF. Combining the CDR3 with reference TRBV11-2 and TRBJ1-4 gives the whole variable domain EAGVAQSPRYKIIEKRQSVAFWCNPISGHATLYWYQQILGQGPKLLIQFQNNGVVDDSQLPKDRFSAERLKGVDSTLKIQPAKLEDSAVYLCASSLGTREKLFFGSGTQLSVL.